The next 16 T cell receptor beta chains were all read from a single sample in a study of cytomegalovirus exposure and HLA in healthy donors. PCR primers comprised 60 Vbeta and 13 Jbeta primers. The method was immunoSEQ multiplex PCR; TCRdb's version includes in-frame clones alone and lacks a portion of them. The table lists some 76,000 clones. Sequencing input: PBMCs. The receptors originated from a female donor in good health and CMV-seropositive.

This chain joins TRBV7-2 and TRBJ1-5; 9 positions match TRBD1. In germline, CDR1 is SGHTA, CDR2 FQGNSA. This CDR3 has 14 amino acids. J lost 5 bases, V lost 6 bases, and 5 bases had no gene match. The CDR3 spells CASRGQGLDQPQHF. The CDR3 DNA follows: TGTGCCAGCAGGGGACAGGGCTTAGATCAGCCCCAGCATTTT.

The gene calls are TRBV7-9 and TRBJ2-7, with 12 bases aligning to TRBD2. CDR1 SEHNR and CDR2 FQNEAQ come from the germline V gene (reference sequence). V lost 5 bases, J lost 1 base, and 6 bases stayed unmatched. The CDR3 has 16 amino acids. CDR3 amino acids: CASSSSGLAGSYEQYF. As DNA, the CDR3 is TGTGCCAGCAGCAGCTCCGGACTAGCGGGATCCTACGAGCAGTACTTC.

The J gene is TRBJ2-7, the V gene TRBV30, with a possible D match to TRBD2 (6 bases). CDR1 and CDR2 from the germline V gene are GTSNPN and SVGIG (reference sequence). The CDR3 length is 13 residues. Trimming removed 4 bases at V and 4 bases at J, with 14 bases between. The CDR3 reads CAWTYGTAYEQYF. The CDR3 DNA is TGTGCCTGGACCTATGGGACTGCTTACGAGCAGTACTTC.

The chain combines TRBV30 with TRBJ1-3, with D unclear. Trimming removed 1 base at V and 2 bases at J, with 12 bases between. The CDR3 has 15 residues. Germline V gene sequence: CDR1 GTSNPN, CDR2 SVGIG (reference sequence). In nucleotides, the CDR3 is TGTGCCTGGAGTGCCCCCGGTCCGACTGGAAACACCATATATTTT. It specifies CAWSAPGPTGNTIYF.

The genes are TRBV6-5 and TRBJ1-4, with 7 nucleotides matching TRBD1. Germline V gene sequence: CDR1 MNHEY, CDR2 SVGAGI. Trimming removed 5 bases from V and 6 bases from J; junction bases left unmatched: 9. This CDR3 has 15 amino acids. The CDR3 nucleotides read TGTGCCAGCAGTCGCTTAACAGGGGTGGATGAAAAACTGTTTTTT. This sequence encodes CASSRLTGVDEKLFF.

The rearrangement links TRBV7-2 to TRBJ1-5, with a possible D match to TRBD1 (5 bases). CDR3 size: 12 residues. CDR1 and CDR2 from the germline V gene are SGHTA and FQGNSA. V dropped 4 bases and J dropped 6 bases, with 7 bases sitting between them. CDR3 sequence reads: CASSSQGQPQHF. CDR3 nucleotides: TGTGCCAGCAGCTCGCAGGGTCAGCCCCAGCATTTT.

The chain joins TRBV4-3 to TRBJ1-5, with D possibly TRBD1 on 6 matching bases. The CDR3 length is 16 residues. Trimming shortened V by 0 bases and J by 8 bases, and 17 bases separated the two germline ends. Per germline, CDR1 LGHNA and CDR2 YSLEER. CDR3 sequence: CASSQDARDIIEPQHF. The CDR3 DNA reads TGCGCCAGCAGCCAAGATGCCAGGGACATAATCGAGCCCCAGCATTTT.

This chain connects TRBV18 to TRBJ1-4; no definite D call. Per germline, CDR1 KGHSH and CDR2 LQKENI. V lost 2 bases and J lost 3, with 7 bases in between. The CDR3 extends over 14 amino acids. CDR3 in amino acids: CASSPREANEKLFF. CDR3 DNA sequence: TGTGCCAGCTCACCAAGGGAGGCTAATGAAAAACTGTTTTTT.

The chain is built from TRBV11-3 and TRBJ1-2; D gene unclear. Germline CDR1 SGHNT, CDR2 YENEEA. The CDR3 has 14 amino acids. V lost 1 base, J lost 8 bases, and 14 bases lay in between. The CDR3, as DNA: TGTGCCAGCAGCTTAGCTGGCCGTAGCCGAGGCTACACCTTC. It translates to CASSLAGRSRGYTF.

J is TRBJ1-2 and V is TRBV27; the match to TRBD1 covers 10 bases. CDR3 length equals 14 residues. V lost 3 bases, J lost 8 bases, and 6 bases stayed unmatched. Germline loops: CDR1 MNHEY, CDR2 SMNVEV (reference sequence). CDR3 residues: CASSFSTGGMGYTF. The CDR3 DNA reads as TGTGCCAGCAGTTTCTCGACAGGGGGCATGGGCTACACCTTC.

This chain joins TRBV6-6 and TRBJ2-1, with 7 bases fitting TRBD2. J was trimmed by 6 bases and V by 6 bases; bases with no gene match: 14. Germline V gene lookup returns CDR1 MNHNY and CDR2 SVGAGI (reference sequence). The length of the CDR3 is 16 residues. CDR3 loop: CASRPWGRSGINEQFF. The CDR3 nucleotides are TGTGCCAGCAGACCCTGGGGACGCAGCGGGATCAATGAGCAGTTCTTC.

This rearrangement joins TRBV10-3 to TRBJ1-1; a possible D gene is TRBD1 (6 bases). This CDR3 is 12 amino acids long. V dropped 7 bases and J dropped 7 bases, with 13 bases sitting between them. Germline V gene lookup returns CDR1 ENHRY and CDR2 SYGVKD. This chain's CDR3 is CAIMGIQGEAFF. The CDR3 coding sequence is TGTGCCATCATGGGGATACAGGGTGAAGCTTTCTTT.

The V gene is TRBV6-1, the J gene TRBJ2-7, with TRBD1 as a possible D gene (5 bases). Germline CDR1 is MNHNS and CDR2 is SASEGT. The CDR3 is 15 residues long. Trimming stripped 7 bases from V and 0 bases from J, with 16 bases between. The DNA for the CDR3 is TGTGCCAGCAAAAAGACAGACCTTAGCTCCTACGAGCAGTACTTC. Translating gives CASKKTDLSSYEQYF.

On this clone: At one boundary the junction diverges from the germline segment, which might be a read error. The J gene is TRBJ1-1, the V gene TRBV6-1, with a possible D match to TRBD1 (6 bases). From germline, CDR1 is MNHNS and CDR2 SASEGT. This CDR3 is 15 amino acids long. The CDR3 coding sequence is TGTGCCAGCAGTGCCGAGCTAGGGGGGGCCACTGAAGATTTCTTT. Its translation is CASSAELGGATEDFF.

This chain joins TRBV30 and TRBJ1-5; the D is unclear. Germline CDR1 and CDR2: GTSNPN and SVGIG (reference sequence). Trimming took 3 bases from V and 1 from J, leaving 13 bases between them. The CDR3 sequence is 15 residues long. Written as DNA, the CDR3 is TGTGCCTGGAGCGAAGGGAGCCAGAGCAATCAGCCCCAGCATTTT. This encodes CAWSEGSQSNQPQHF. Variable domain in full (rest from reference TRBV30 and TRBJ1-5): SQTIHQWPATLVQPVGSPLSLECTVEGTSNPNLYWYRQAAGRGLQLLFYSVGIGQISSEVPQNLSASRPQDRQFILSSKKLLLSDSGFYLCAWSEGSQSNQPQHFGDGTRLSIL.

CDR3: CASSHISGTSGTNEQFF. CDR3 sequence (DNA): TGTGCCAGCAGCCACATCTCCGGGACTAGCGGGACTAATGAGCAGTTCTTC. The chain carries TRBV4-2 and TRBJ2-1, with 13 bases lining up with TRBD2. Per the germline V gene, CDR1 is LGHNA and CDR2 is YNFKEQ. The CDR3 runs to 17 residues. Trimming cost V 3 bases and J 7 bases; bases outside gene matches: 9.